The 21 T cell receptor beta chains reported below all come from one sample, sequenced in a study of beta chain features in type 1 diabetes (dated by TCRdb to the late 2010s). Library preparation used the immunoSEQ multiplex PCR assay. The High Capacity cDNA Reverse Transcription Kit was used to reverse transcribe all of the isolated RNA, meaning that expressed TCRB transcripts were what got sequenced. Not all clones reach the TCRdb copy of this immuneACCESS table, which keeps in-frame sequences only. Checked studies attribute under half of the gap to unresolved V genes and leave the rest unexplained. A total of hundreds of thousands of clones appear in this sample, over 13% of them only once. Nearly 0.04% of the sample is held by the ten biggest clonotypes. What these receptors recognize is not known. The paper's findings and limits, for the study overall: In all four CD4+ subsets, TCRB CDR3 length was moderately but significantly shorter in type 1 diabetes patients.

Sequencing was carried out using naive CD4+ T cells from blood. What this sample's cell subset or site label stands for: true naive CD4+ T cells. These receptors all come from a man aged 18 to 29 with type 1 diabetes.

This chain uses TRBV25-1 with TRBJ2-7, with a weak D call TRBD1 (6 bases). Trimming took 0 bases from V and 2 from J, leaving 17 bases between them. Germline V lookup: CDR1 MGHDK, CDR2 SYGVNS. The CDR3 contains 17 residues. CDR3 loop: CASSEYSDGHRAYEQYF. CDR3 nucleotide sequence: TGTGCCAGCAGTGAATATAGCGACGGGCACAGGGCCTACGAGCAGTACTTC.

This clone came up a few times. The J gene is TRBJ1-1, the V gene TRBV28, with TRBD1 matching over 8 bases. The CDR3 extends over 15 amino acids. V shed 6 bases and J 2 bases; nucleotides not matched to a gene: 8. From germline, CDR1 is MDHEN and CDR2 SYDVKM. This CDR3 is CASRRPGQVNTEAFF. The CDR3 DNA reads as TGTGCCAGCAGACGACCGGGACAGGTAAACACTGAAGCTTTCTTT.

The rearrangement links TRBV19 to TRBJ1-6; D perhaps matches TRBD1 (5 bases). CDR1 and CDR2 (germline): LNHDA, SQIVND (reference sequence). The CDR3 runs to 13 residues. V was clipped by 7 bases and J by 7 bases, with 11 bases between them. The CDR3 nucleotides read TGTGCCAGTACAGGGCGAGGGAATTCACCCCTCCACTTT. This translates into CASTGRGNSPLHF.

This clone was counted only a few times. The V and J genes are TRBV5-1 and TRBJ1-1; D gene ambiguous. V was clipped by 0 bases and J by 7 bases, with 10 bases between them. Germline CDR1 is SGHRS and CDR2 is YFSETQ. The CDR3 has 13 residues. The CDR3 loop reads CASSLGGLGEAFF. The CDR3 region has the DNA TGCGCCAGCAGCTTGGGTGGGCTTGGTGAAGCTTTCTTT.

V gene TRBV30 combines with J gene TRBJ1-4; D gene uncertain. Germline V gene data show CDR1 as GTSNPN and CDR2 as SVGIG (reference sequence). V lost 4 bases and J lost 3, with 6 bases in between. The CDR3 spans 12 residues. Written as DNA, the CDR3 is TGTGCCTGGAAGCCAGCTAATGAAAAACTGTTTTTT. This sequence encodes CAWKPANEKLFF.

V usage is TRBV10-3 and J usage is TRBJ2-5; D remains ambiguous. CDR3 length: 15 residues. V lost 0 bases and J 1 base, leaving 9 bases between the germline ends. Germline V gene data show CDR1 as ENHRY and CDR2 as SYGVKD. DNA of the CDR3: TGTGCCATCAGTGAGTCTCTGAGCGTCCAAGAGACCCAGTACTTC. Translated, it gives CAISESLSVQETQYF.

This clone has just a few counts. The gene calls are TRBV4-3 and TRBJ2-3; 10 bases are a match to TRBD2. The CDR3 sequence is 15 residues long. Germline values: CDR1 LGHNA, CDR2 YSLEER. The V and J ends lost 3 bases and 1 base, in that order; junction bases with no gene match: 1. The CDR3 nucleotides are TGCGCCAGCAGCCACGGGACTAGCGGCACAGATACGCAGTATTTT. Its protein product is CASSHGTSGTDTQYF.

This clone was detected a few times. V usage is TRBV30 and J usage is TRBJ1-2; D gene uncertain. Germline V lookup: CDR1 GTSNPN, CDR2 SVGIG (reference sequence). V lost 0 bases to trimming and J lost 8 bases, with 7 bases between them. This CDR3 contains 11 residues. The CDR3 loop reads CAWSVRLGYTF. In nucleotides, the CDR3 is TGTGCCTGGAGTGTACGCCTCGGCTACACCTTC.

This clone was found a few times. The chain employs TRBV5-1 and TRBJ1-1, with D unclear. The V end was cut by 2 bases, the J end by 4 bases, with 12 bases between. This CDR3 is 14 amino acids long. Looked up from germline, CDR1 is SGHRS and CDR2 is YFSETQ. The DNA for the CDR3 is TGCGCCAGCAGCTTCCGGACCCTAGGCACTGAAGCTTTCTTT. Amino acid sequence: CASSFRTLGTEAFF.

This clone was counted between two and nine times. The same CDR3 also results from other DNA sequences found in this sample. V usage is TRBV7-2 and J usage is TRBJ2-1, with 8 bases identical to TRBD1. CDR1 is SGHTA and CDR2 is FQGNSA in the germline V gene. V shed 3 bases, J shed 1 base, and the junction held 2 bases outside the gene matches. The CDR3 has 15 residues. CDR3 DNA sequence: TGTGCCAGCAGCTTCGGACAGGGATCCTACAATGAGCAGTTCTTC. Translation: CASSFGQGSYNEQFF.

CDR3 region: CASSLSGGEQFF. The CDR3 nucleotides are TGTGCCAGCAGCTTGTCCGGGGGTGAGCAGTTCTTC. This sequence joins TRBV5-4 and TRBJ2-1; D perhaps matches TRBD2 (6 bases). Germline V gene lookup returns CDR1 SGHNT and CDR2 YYREEE (reference sequence). CDR3 length equals 12 residues. Trimming left V 1 base short and J 9 bases short, with 8 bases between.

This clone has more than one count but fewer than ten. This CDR3 is missing its conserved last phenylalanine or tryptophan, likely due to a read error. It is unclear where the CDR3 begins or ends on the DNA, so no DNA is shown, and the CDR3 is as TCRdb lists it. The chain couples TRBV7-3 to TRBJ2-4; TRBD1 is the table's D call and was not checked against the DNA. The CDR3 extends over 10 residues, inclusive of both ends. CDR1 and CDR2 (germline): SGHTA, FQGTGA. This CDR3 is CASSRRGRPQ.

The chain is built from TRBV29-1 and TRBJ2-1; the D is unclear. The CDR3 extends over 11 amino acids. CDR1 and CDR2 (germline): SQVTM, ANQGSEA. With 5 bases removed from V and 8 bases from J, the gap between germline ends came to 10 bases. The CDR3 nucleotides are TGCAGCGTTATACTCTCCCATGAGCAGTTCTTC. It codes for CSVILSHEQFF.

There are a few counts of this clone. The chain is built from TRBV7-2 and TRBJ2-2, with unresolved D. The CDR3 has 13 amino acids. Trimming took 0 bases from V and 5 from J, leaving 4 bases between them. The germline V gene encodes CDR1 SGHTA and CDR2 FQGNSA. The CDR3 sequence is CASSLAETGELFF. In DNA form, the CDR3 reads TGTGCCAGCAGCTTAGCTGAAACCGGGGAGCTGTTTTTT.

The rearrangement uses TRBV29-1 and TRBJ1-2; a weak D match, TRBD1 (5 bases). Germline-derived CDR1 and CDR2 are SQVTM and ANQGSEA. The CDR3 has 13 residues. V was trimmed by 2 bases and J by 4 bases, leaving 11 bases between them. The CDR3 here is CSVEKGLSYGYTF. CDR3 DNA: TGCAGCGTTGAAAAGGGACTGAGCTATGGCTACACCTTC.

This chain uses TRBV2 with TRBJ1-1; D unresolved. Germline loops: CDR1 SNHLY, CDR2 FYNNEI. V lost 6 bases and J lost 4, with 15 bases in between. This CDR3 spans 14 amino acids. The CDR3, as DNA: TGTGCCAGCAGGCTTCTGTTGGGAAGCACTGAAGCTTTCTTT. Its protein product is CASRLLLGSTEAFF.

The V and J genes are TRBV5-6 and TRBJ2-4; no clear D. CDR3 length: 15 amino acids. V dropped 3 bases and J dropped 0 bases, with 10 bases sitting between them. Germline V gene lookup returns CDR1 SGHDT and CDR2 YYEEEE. CDR3 coding DNA: TGTGCCAGCAGCTATCTCAGTGTAGCCAAAAACATTCAGTACTTC. Amino acids: CASSYLSVAKNIQYF.

The J gene is TRBJ1-2, the V gene TRBV29-1; no clear D. From germline, CDR1 is SQVTM and CDR2 ANQGSEA. This CDR3 has 13 residues. Trimming took 4 bases from V and 8 from J, leaving 17 bases between them. CDR3 amino acids: CSVVTGQLGGYTF. The CDR3 DNA reads TGCAGCGTTGTAACCGGGCAGTTGGGGGGCTACACCTTC.

The V gene is TRBV30, the J gene TRBJ2-4; D uncertain. The CDR3 sequence is 12 residues long. CDR1 and CDR2 (germline): GTSNPN, SVGIG (reference sequence). V gave up 2 bases and J gave up 7 bases, with 9 bases separating them. CDR3 DNA sequence: TGTGCCTGGAGTCCCCCCTGGAACATTCAGTACTTC. This encodes CAWSPPWNIQYF.

The chain uses TRBV19 and TRBJ2-1; 8 bases fit TRBD1. The CDR3 spans 15 residues. Germline-derived CDR1 and CDR2 are LNHDA and SQIVND (reference sequence). The V and J ends lost 4 bases and 7 bases, in that order; junction bases with no gene match: 9. The CDR3 sequence is CASSKQGESKNEQFF. The CDR3 DNA follows: TGTGCCAGTAGTAAACAGGGGGAATCCAAAAATGAGCAGTTCTTC. The entire variable domain, with the rest obtained from reference TRBV19 and TRBJ2-1, is as follows: DGGITQSPKYLFRKEGQNVTLSCEQNLNHDAMYWYRQDPGQGLRLIYYSQIVNDFQKGDIAEGYSVSREKKESFPLTVTSAQKNPTAFYLCASSKQGESKNEQFFGPGTRLTVL.

This clone was seen more than once but under ten times. The CDR3 protein is CASSIPGHITEAFF. The CDR3 nucleotides read TGTGCCAGCAGTATTCCGGGACATATCACTGAAGCTTTCTTT. The chain combines TRBV28 with TRBJ1-1; perhaps TRBD1 as D (6 bases). This CDR3 region has 14 residues. Trimming cost V 5 bases and J 4 bases, with 14 bases left between them. Germline V gene lookup returns CDR1 MDHEN and CDR2 SYDVKM.